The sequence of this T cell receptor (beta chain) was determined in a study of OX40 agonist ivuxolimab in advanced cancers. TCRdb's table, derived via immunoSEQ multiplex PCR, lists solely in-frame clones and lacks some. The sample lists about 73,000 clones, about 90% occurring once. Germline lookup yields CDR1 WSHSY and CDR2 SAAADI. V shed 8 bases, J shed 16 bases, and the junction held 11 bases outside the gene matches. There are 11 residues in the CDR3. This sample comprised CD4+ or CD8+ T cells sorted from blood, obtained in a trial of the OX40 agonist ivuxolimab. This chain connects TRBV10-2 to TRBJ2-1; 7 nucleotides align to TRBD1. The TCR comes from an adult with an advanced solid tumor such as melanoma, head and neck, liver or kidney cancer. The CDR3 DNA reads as TGCGCCAGCCGGGGCGGACAGGCAGGTTTCTTC. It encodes CASRGGQAGFF.